These 2 T cell receptor beta chains were all obtained from the same sample, sequenced in a study of shared clonotypes between healthy human individuals. Clones were sequenced by immunoSEQ multiplex PCR, and TCRdb holds only the in-frame ones, with some missing. The sample carries about 380,000 clones, 96% recorded once. Sample: memory CD8+ T cells sorted from blood. Specified subset: CD45RO+ cells pooled with CCR7-negative TemRA cells. The source of these receptors is a man aged 25 to 40 in good health.

The chain has TRBV6-5 and TRBJ1-6; D not resolved. Trimming removed 7 bases at V and 6 bases at J, with 16 bases between. This CDR3 is built from 15 residues. Germline V gene lookup returns CDR1 MNHEY and CDR2 SVGAGI. CDR3 nucleotides: TGTGCCAGCACCCCGGGGAACGGGATTAATTCACCCCTCCACTTT. Translating it yields CASTPGNGINSPLHF.

Only one count was recorded for this clone. This chain connects TRBV4-1 to TRBJ1-4, with a weak D call TRBD1 (5 bases). Germline V lookup: CDR1 MGHRA, CDR2 YSYEKL. V lost 3 bases to trimming and J lost 9 bases, with 17 bases between them. CDR3 length: 15 amino acids. The CDR3 protein is CASSQIRDGAKKLFF. The CDR3 DNA reads TGCGCCAGCAGCCAGATCCGGGACGGAGCAAAAAAACTGTTTTTT.